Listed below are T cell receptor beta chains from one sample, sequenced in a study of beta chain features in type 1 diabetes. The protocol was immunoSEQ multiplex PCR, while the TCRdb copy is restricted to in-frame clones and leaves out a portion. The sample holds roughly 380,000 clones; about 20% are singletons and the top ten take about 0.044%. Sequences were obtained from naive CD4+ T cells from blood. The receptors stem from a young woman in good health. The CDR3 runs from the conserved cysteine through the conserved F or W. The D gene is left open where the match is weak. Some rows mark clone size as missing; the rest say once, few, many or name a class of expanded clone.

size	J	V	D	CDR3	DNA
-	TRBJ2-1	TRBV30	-	CAWSVLAGQFF	TGTGCCTGGAGTGTACTGGCAGGGCAGTTCTTC
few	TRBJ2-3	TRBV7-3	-	CAPRTDTQYF	TGTGCCCCGAGGACAGATACGCAGTATTTT
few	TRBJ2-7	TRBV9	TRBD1	CASSVDGQAKGEQYF	TGTGCCAGCAGCGTAGACGGACAGGCAAAGGGCGAGCAGTACTTC
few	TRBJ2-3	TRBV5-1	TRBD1	CASSMPGQGKTDTQYF	TGCGCCAGCAGCATGCCGGGACAGGGGAAGACAGATACGCAGTATTTT
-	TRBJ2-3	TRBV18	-	CASSPLSSSTDTQYF	TGTGCCAGCTCACCCCTATCGTCTAGCACAGATACGCAGTATTTT
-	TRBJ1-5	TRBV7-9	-	CASSRGGVEGQPQHF	TGTGCCAGCAGCCGCGGAGGGGTCGAGGGTCAGCCCCAGCATTTT
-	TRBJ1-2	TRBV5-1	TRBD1	CASSPGDRGDYGYTF	TGCGCCAGCAGCCCCGGGGACAGGGGGGACTATGGCTACACCTTC
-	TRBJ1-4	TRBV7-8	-	CASSLVKGVGEKLFF	TGTGCCAGCAGCTTAGTGAAAGGGGTCGGAGAAAAACTGTTTTTT
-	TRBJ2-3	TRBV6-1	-	CASSSRHPDTQYF	TGTGCCAGCAGTTCGCGACACCCAGATACGCAGTATTTT
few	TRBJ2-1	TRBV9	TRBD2	CASSVQPLANGNEQFF	TGTGCCAGCAGCGTCCAGCCACTAGCGAATGGCAATGAGCAGTTCTTC
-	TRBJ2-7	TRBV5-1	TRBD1	CASSWGQYTYEQYF	TGCGCCAGCAGCTGGGGACAGTATACCTACGAGCAGTACTTC
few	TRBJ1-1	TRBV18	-	CASSPPMGSGTEAFF	TGTGCCAGCTCACCCCCAATGGGTAGCGGGACTGAAGCTTTCTTT
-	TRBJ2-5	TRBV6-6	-	CASSYSREETQYF	TGTGCCAGCAGTTACTCTCGGGAAGAGACCCAGTACTTC